The 8 T cell receptor beta chains listed next were all sequenced from one sample in a study of blood T cell repertoires in COVID-19. TCRdb's copy holds only in-frame clones and misses some; the assay was immunoSEQ multiplex PCR. This table holds 60,000 to 70,000 clones, about 89% found once. Sequences were obtained from peripheral blood. The receptors originated from a human donor in a cohort sampled during active COVID-19.

The chain has TRBV15 and TRBJ2-3; TRBD1 agrees at 9 bases. V dropped 2 bases and J dropped 5; count of bases not matched to a gene: 5. The V gene's germline CDR1 is LNHNV and CDR2 YYDKDF (reference sequence). This CDR3 has 15 residues. CDR3 amino acids: CATSRNRDREDTQYF. CDR3 DNA: TGTGCCACCAGCAGAAACCGGGACAGGGAAGATACGCAGTATTTT.

The genes are TRBV27 and TRBJ1-6, with TRBD1 as a possible D gene (6 bases). Germline CDR1 reads MNHEY; CDR2 reads SMNVEV (reference sequence). The ends were cut back, 2 bases at V and 7 bases at J, with 12 bases in the middle. The CDR3 length is 15 residues. The CDR3 coding sequence is TGTGCCAGCAGTTTAAATAACAGGGCAAATTCACCCCTCCACTTT. Its protein is CASSLNNRANSPLHF.

V and J are TRBV9 and TRBJ2-1; 10 nucleotides align to TRBD1. The CDR3 is 15 amino acids. Unmatched junction bases numbered 2, after V lost 3 bases and J lost 2 bases. CDR1 and CDR2 (germline): SGDLS, YYNGEE. This CDR3 is CASSAGQGTYNEQFF. The CDR3 nucleotides are TGTGCCAGCAGCGCGGGACAGGGGACCTACAATGAGCAGTTCTTC.

The V call is TRBV5-6, the J call TRBJ1-2; 7 positions agree with TRBD1. This CDR3 comprises 15 residues. CDR1 is SGHDT and CDR2 is YYEEEE in the germline V gene. With 4 bases clipped from V and 5 bases from J, the junction kept 11 bases outside the gene matches. CDR3 residues: CASSPLDGQDYGYTF. In DNA form, the CDR3 reads TGTGCCAGCAGCCCTCTCGACGGACAGGATTATGGCTACACCTTC.

In its sample, this clone was seen once. This chain uses TRBV2 with TRBJ2-3; a weak D match, TRBD2 (6 bases). Trimming took off 6 bases at V and 6 bases at J, with 10 bases between the two ends. CDR1 SNHLY and CDR2 FYNNEI come from the germline V gene. This CDR3 comprises 12 residues. In DNA form, the CDR3 reads TGTGCCAGCAGCCCAACTAGCGATACGCAGTATTTT. As protein: CASSPTSDTQYF.

This chain connects TRBV3-1 (or the pseudogene TRBV3-2) to TRBJ2-4; tentative D call: TRBD2 (6 bases). The V gene lost 5 bases and the J gene lost 0 bases, with 14 bases spanning the gap. The CDR3 consists of 16 residues. CDR1 is LGHDT and CDR2 is YNNKEL in the germline V gene (reference sequence). The CDR3 DNA is TGTGCCAGCAGCACCCGGGGGAGTCTAGCCAAAAACATTCAGTACTTC. Translated, it gives CASSTRGSLAKNIQYF.

The rearrangement joins TRBV19 to TRBJ2-7, with TRBD2 as a possible D gene (5 bases). Germline values: CDR1 LNHDA, CDR2 SQIVND (reference sequence). This CDR3 contains 15 residues. V lost 5 bases to trimming and J lost 3 bases, with 17 bases between them. The CDR3 DNA reads TGTGCCAGTAGTCTAAACCCCGGGGAAAACTACGAGCAGTACTTC. Amino acid sequence: CASSLNPGENYEQYF. Filled out from reference TRBV19 and TRBJ2-7, the complete variable domain reads DGGITQSPKYLFRKEGQNVTLSCEQNLNHDAMYWYRQDPGQGLRLIYYSQIVNDFQKGDIAEGYSVSREKKESFPLTVTSAQKNPTAFYLCASSLNPGENYEQYFGPGTRLTVT.

The chain links TRBV15 to TRBJ1-5, with D perhaps matching TRBD1 (5 bases). V was clipped by 5 bases and J by 4 bases, with 15 bases between them. CDR1 and CDR2 (germline): LNHNV, YYDKDF (reference sequence). The length of the CDR3 is 15 residues. The CDR3 DNA is TGTGCCACCAGCGTCCGGGGGTCTGGGAATCAGCCCCAGCATTTT. Protein: CATSVRGSGNQPQHF.